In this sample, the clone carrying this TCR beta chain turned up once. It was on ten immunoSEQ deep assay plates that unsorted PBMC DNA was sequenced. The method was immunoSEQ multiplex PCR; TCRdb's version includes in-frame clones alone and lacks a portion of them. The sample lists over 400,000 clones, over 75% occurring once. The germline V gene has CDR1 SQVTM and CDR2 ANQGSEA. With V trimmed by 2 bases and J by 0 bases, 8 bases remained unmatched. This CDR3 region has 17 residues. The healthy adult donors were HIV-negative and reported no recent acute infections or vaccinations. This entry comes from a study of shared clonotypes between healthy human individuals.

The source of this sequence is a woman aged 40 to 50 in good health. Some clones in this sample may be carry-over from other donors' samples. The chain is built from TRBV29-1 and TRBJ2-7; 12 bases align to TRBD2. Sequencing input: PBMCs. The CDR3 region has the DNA TGCAGCGTTGAAATCCCCCGGACTAGCGGGGCCTCCTACGAGCAGTACTTC. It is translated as CSVEIPRTSGASYEQYF.